This T cell receptor (beta chain) was sequenced during a study of tumour-infiltrating T cells in Burkitt lymphoma. Study-wide results and limits: Public clonotypes, several, appeared across numerous Burkitt lymphoma patients.

Produced via immunoSEQ multiplex PCR; TCRdb's table is partial and in-frame only. The data contain more than 2,000 clones, roughly 15% of them singletons. This clone was counted only a few times. Its antigen is still unknown. Trimming cost V 6 bases and J 3 bases, with 15 bases left between them. Per germline, CDR1 MDHEN and CDR2 SYDVKM. This CDR3 has 14 residues. The clonotype originates from a human donor with Burkitt lymphoma. The sequencing sample was made of tumor tissue. The gene calls are TRBV28 and TRBJ2-7; the D call may be TRBD1 or TRBD2 (5 bases each). CDR3 region: CASSLTEGNYEQYF. The CDR3 DNA follows: TGTGCCAGCAGCCTGACAGAGGGGAACTACGAGCAGTACTTC.